The source of this T cell receptor beta chain is a study of cytomegalovirus exposure and HLA in healthy donors. Broader study findings: Later genetic work tied a missense DCLRE1C variant to beta-chain V and J trimming. Some V segments, including TRBV6-2 and TRBV6-3, were excluded as indistinguishable. Rare sequences made up most TCRs, while some public TCRs were found in many donors.

In the PCR, 60 Vbeta and 13 Jbeta primers were used. The assay was immunoSEQ multiplex PCR, and TCRdb's table has in-frame clones only and misses some. This sample has roughly 160,000 clones, with about 80% found just once. V lost 6 bases and J lost 7, with 18 bases in between. The CDR3 is 14 amino acids. From germline, CDR1 is MNHNY and CDR2 SVGAGI (reference sequence). Unrecorded immune exposure was likely among donors, who were nominally healthy when sampled. Points on this clone: Its specificity is unknown.

This receptor was identified in a man between 18 and 29 years old in good health and CMV-seropositive. V gene TRBV6-6 combines with J gene TRBJ1-1, with a tentative D call TRBD1 (5 bases). The sample comprised PBMCs. The CDR3 sequence is CASRTTGTTGEAFF. CDR3 in DNA: TGTGCCAGCAGAACTACCGGGACTACTGGTGAAGCTTTCTTT.